The 20 T cell receptor beta chains below all came from one sample that was sequenced in a study of OX40 agonist ivuxolimab in advanced cancers. Here immunoSEQ multiplex PCR was the method, and the copy in TCRdb shows in-frame clones only, minus some. The table lists about 77,000 clones, over 70% of them singletons. The source was CD4+ or CD8+ T cells sorted from blood, collected in a trial of the OX40 agonist ivuxolimab. These receptors all come from an adult with an advanced solid tumor such as melanoma, head and neck, liver or kidney cancer.

V usage is TRBV5-4 and J usage is TRBJ2-5; 12 bases align to TRBD2. This CDR3 comprises 17 residues. The V and J ends lost 4 bases and 4 bases, in that order; junction bases with no gene match: 11. Germline V gives CDR1 SGHNT, CDR2 YYREEE (reference sequence). CDR3 amino acids: CASSQRLAGAASETQYF. DNA of the CDR3: TGTGCCAGCAGCCAAAGACTAGCGGGAGCGGCTTCAGAGACCCAGTACTTC.

Only one count was recorded for this clone. J is TRBJ1-1 and V is TRBV7-2; possible D gene TRBD1, 5 bases. Germline V gives CDR1 SGHTA, CDR2 FQGNSA. CDR3 length: 15 residues. Trimming took off 1 base at V and 5 bases at J, with 14 bases between the two ends. The CDR3 coding sequence is TGTGCCAGCAGCTTAGAGGACATCTGGGGGACTGAAGCTTTCTTT. The encoded protein is CASSLEDIWGTEAFF.

The chain employs TRBV7-9 and TRBJ2-2, with 8 bases that match TRBD2. Germline V gene sequence: CDR1 SEHNR, CDR2 FQNEAQ (reference sequence). The CDR3 runs to 17 residues. With V trimmed by 5 bases and J by 3 bases, 11 bases remained unmatched. The CDR3 loop reads CASSALGSGRDTGELFF. The CDR3 DNA reads TGTGCCAGCAGCGCCCTGGGAAGCGGGAGAGACACCGGGGAGCTGTTTTTT.

The rearrangement joins TRBV5-8 to TRBJ2-1; D is possibly TRBD1 (5 bases). The germline V gene encodes CDR1 SGHTS and CDR2 YDEGEE. This CDR3 spans 15 amino acids. With 1 base removed from V and 1 base from J, the gap between germline ends came to 9 bases. DNA for the CDR3: TGTGCCAGCAGCTTGACAGGCGGTTCCTACAATGAGCAGTTCTTC. It codes for CASSLTGGSYNEQFF.

The chain has TRBV29-1 and TRBJ1-3; D not resolved. Germline loops: CDR1 SQVTM, CDR2 ANQGSEA. CDR3 length: 12 residues. Deletions cut 3 bases from V and 7 bases from J, with 10 bases between. This CDR3 reads CSVESDSNTIYF. The CDR3 DNA sequence: TGCAGCGTTGAGTCAGACTCTAACACCATATATTTT. The variable domain in full, completed from reference TRBV29-1 and TRBJ1-3, reads SAVISQKPSRDICQRGTSLTIQCQVDSQVTMMFWYRQQPGQSLTLIATANQGSEATYESGFVIDKFPISRPNLTFSTLTVSNMSPEDSSIYLCSVESDSNTIYFGEGSWLTVV.

V is TRBV27 and J is TRBJ2-3; 7 bases agree with TRBD2. Trimming took 6 bases from V and 1 from J; bases not matched to a gene: 7. Germline V gives CDR1 MNHEY, CDR2 SMNVEV (reference sequence). This CDR3 has 15 amino acids. CDR3 region: CASSRTSLGTDTQYF. DNA for the CDR3: TGTGCCAGCAGCCGGACTAGTCTCGGCACAGATACGCAGTATTTT.

This chain links TRBV5-8 with TRBJ2-1; TRBD1 aligns across 7 bases. The germline V gene encodes CDR1 SGHTS and CDR2 YDEGEE. This CDR3 is 14 amino acids long. Trimming cost V 6 bases and J 6 bases; bases outside gene matches: 9. The chain's CDR3 is CASTRQGSLNEQFF. DNA of the CDR3: TGTGCCAGCACCCGACAGGGATCCCTCAATGAGCAGTTCTTC. The entire variable domain, with the rest obtained from reference TRBV5-8 and TRBJ2-1, is as follows: EAGVTQSPTHLIKTRGQQATLRCSPISGHTSVYWYQQALGLGLQFLLWYDEGEERNRGNFPPRFSGRQFPNYSSELNVNALELEDSALYLCASTRQGSLNEQFFGPGTRLTVL.

V is TRBV5-4 and J is TRBJ2-7; TRBD2 matches 10 bases. The germline V gene has CDR1 SGHNT and CDR2 YYREEE (reference sequence). CDR3 length equals 16 residues. Unmatched junction bases numbered 8, after V lost 4 bases and J lost 1 base. In nucleotides, the CDR3 is TGTGCCAGCAGCCAGGGTAGCGGGAGGTCTTCCTACGAGCAGTACTTC. It is translated as CASSQGSGRSSYEQYF.

V is TRBV6-5 and J is TRBJ2-7, with 8 bases identical to TRBD1. The J segment lost 5 bases and the V segment lost 5 bases, leaving 8 bases of the junction unmatched. The CDR3 loop spans 14 amino acids. CDR1 and CDR2 (germline): MNHEY, SVGAGI. This CDR3 reads CASSRTGKSHEQYF. The DNA for the CDR3 is TGTGCCAGCAGTCGGACAGGGAAGTCCCACGAGCAGTACTTC.

This chain uses TRBV5-1 with TRBJ1-1; D unresolved. The CDR3 totals 14 residues. Germline CDR1 and CDR2: SGHRS and YFSETQ. With 0 bases removed from V and 0 bases from J, the gap between germline ends came to 6 bases. CDR3 amino acids: CASSLGNMNTEAFF. The CDR3 nucleotides are TGCGCCAGCAGCTTGGGGAACATGAACACTGAAGCTTTCTTT.

The rearrangement uses TRBV2 and TRBJ2-7, with D tentatively TRBD2 (6 bases). The V end lost 6 bases, the J end lost 6 bases, and 21 bases lay between the germline ends. The germline V gene encodes CDR1 SNHLY and CDR2 FYNNEI. This CDR3 spans 15 amino acids. CDR3 protein: CASRPTLSGVFEQYF. The CDR3 nucleotides read TGTGCCAGCAGACCCACCCTGTCGGGGGTATTCGAGCAGTACTTC.

CDR3 sequence (DNA): TGCGCCAGCAGTTCAGGGGGTACTACGCAGCAGTACTTC. This gives the protein CASSSGGTTQQYF. The J gene is TRBJ2-7, the V gene TRBV5-1; 7 bases align to TRBD1. V shed 5 bases, J shed 8 bases, and the junction held 10 bases outside the gene matches. Per the germline V gene, CDR1 is SGHRS and CDR2 is YFSETQ. This CDR3 region has 13 residues. Full variable domain (outside the CDR3, taken from reference TRBV5-1 and TRBJ2-7): KAGVTQTPRYLIKTRGQQVTLSCSPISGHRSVSWYQQTPGQGLQFLFEYFSETQRNKGNFPGRFSGRQFSNSRSEMNVSTLELGDSALYLCASSSGGTTQQYFGPGTRLTVT.

The chain has TRBV4-2 and TRBJ1-6; D remains unclear. CDR3 length equals 15 residues. In germline, CDR1 is LGHNA, CDR2 YNFKEQ. V lost 4 bases and J lost 7, with 14 bases in between. Written as DNA, the CDR3 is TGTGCCAGCAGCCCCCGGGGAGGGCTCAATTCACCCCTCCACTTT. Protein sequence: CASSPRGGLNSPLHF.

V usage is TRBV4-1 and J usage is TRBJ1-4; D uncertain. The CDR3 loop spans 15 amino acids. Trimming shortened V by 0 bases and J by 7 bases, and 12 bases separated the two germline ends. The germline V gene has CDR1 MGHRA and CDR2 YSYEKL. The CDR3 coding sequence is TGCGCCAGCAGCCAAGATTCTTACGGACCTGAAAAACTGTTTTTT. Protein: CASSQDSYGPEKLFF.

The chain joins TRBV5-5 to TRBJ2-4; 10 nucleotides align to TRBD2. Trimming took 4 bases from V and 9 from J; bases not matched to a gene: 7. The germline V gene has CDR1 SGHKS and CDR2 YYEKEE (reference sequence). There are 14 residues in the CDR3. In DNA form, the CDR3 reads TGTGCCAGCAGCCTCGGGACTAGCGTGGGCATTCAGTACTTC. Protein: CASSLGTSVGIQYF.

Only a few counts were recorded for this clone. This chain joins TRBV6-1 and TRBJ2-7, with D unresolved. Germline V gives CDR1 MNHNS, CDR2 SASEGT. The CDR3 consists of 14 residues. The V end was cut by 8 bases, the J end by 0 bases, with 14 bases between. In DNA, the CDR3 is TGTGCCAGCTCGGCGGACCCGAGCTCCTACGAGCAGTACTTC. Residues: CASSADPSSYEQYF.

This chain links TRBV7-8 with TRBJ1-5; D unresolved. The CDR3 covers 14 residues. Trimming removed 1 base from V and 3 bases from J, with 7 bases in between. Looked up from germline, CDR1 is SGHVS and CDR2 is FQNEAQ. This chain's CDR3 is CASSLVGPNQPQHF. The CDR3 coding sequence is TGTGCCAGCAGCTTAGTAGGGCCCAATCAGCCCCAGCATTTT.

This chain links TRBV7-2 with TRBJ1-6; D not resolved. The CDR3 spans 19 residues. CDR1 and CDR2 from the germline V gene are SGHTA and FQGNSA. V lost 1 base and J 1 base, leaving 17 bases between the germline ends. The CDR3 DNA reads TGTGCCAGCAGCTTAGTTGCCCGGACTAGAGCTTCCTATAATTCACCCCTCCACTTT. Translation gives CASSLVARTRASYNSPLHF.

The chain has TRBV9 and TRBJ1-2; D possibly corresponds to TRBD1 (5 bases). This CDR3 is built from 15 residues. V lost 3 bases to trimming and J lost 4 bases, with 16 bases between them. Germline V gene data show CDR1 as SGDLS and CDR2 as YYNGEE. DNA of the CDR3: TGTGCCAGCAGCGCCAGCCTCCGGGACGCCTATGGCTACACCTTC. Protein sequence: CASSASLRDAYGYTF.

The rearrangement uses TRBV19 and TRBJ2-5; TRBD1 matches at 7 bases. Germline V lookup: CDR1 LNHDA, CDR2 SQIVND (reference sequence). With V trimmed by 7 bases and J by 5 bases, 10 bases remained unmatched. The CDR3 contains 14 residues. CDR3 in DNA: TGTGCCAGTACCGACAGGGCCCGCGGGGAGACCCAGTACTTC. Its translation: CASTDRARGETQYF.